This TCR beta chain emerged from a study of blood T cell repertoires in COVID-19. The wider study: Acute and convalescent COVID-19 specimens originated in the United States, Italy and Spain.

Study processing details: Amplified reference gene primers provided the basis for estimating nucleated cell counts. Sequencing used immunoSEQ multiplex PCR; TCRdb keeps in-frame clones, though not all of them. V and J calls and clone size are as listed in that table; D and trimming were resolved from the DNA. The data contain about 260,000 clones, approximately 85% of them singletons. This CDR3 is built from 17 residues. V was clipped by 3 bases and J by 0 bases, with 15 bases between them. The germline CDR1 and CDR2 sequences are MGHRA and YSYEKL. Sequenced material: peripheral blood. This chain joins TRBV4-1 and TRBJ1-3, with D possibly TRBD1 on 5 matching bases. The source of this sequence is a human donor in a cohort sampled during active COVID-19. This chain's CDR3 is CASSHWPRGPSGNTIYF. DNA of the CDR3: TGCGCCAGCAGCCACTGGCCGCGGGGCCCCTCTGGAAACACCATATATTTT.